Below are 15 T cell receptor beta chains sequenced from a single sample in a study of cytomegalovirus exposure and HLA in healthy donors. PCR primers comprised 60 Vbeta and 13 Jbeta primers. The protocol was immunoSEQ multiplex PCR, while the TCRdb copy is restricted to in-frame clones and leaves out a portion. This sample carries about 260,000 clones, under 80% of them seen once, and the ten largest clones take around 2%. Specimen: PBMCs. These receptors came from a female donor in good health and CMV-seronegative.

The rearrangement uses TRBV19 and TRBJ2-1, with 8 positions matching TRBD2. The CDR3 loop spans 15 amino acids. The V segment lost 6 bases and the J segment 2 bases; nucleotides outside the gene matches: 6. Germline values: CDR1 LNHDA, CDR2 SQIVND (reference sequence). In DNA, the CDR3 is TGTGCCAGTAGCTTGACTAGCGTAACCTACAATGAGCAGTTCTTC. Its protein product is CASSLTSVTYNEQFF.

V gene TRBV14 combines with J gene TRBJ2-7, with 11 nucleotides matching TRBD2. Germline V gene sequence: CDR1 SGHDN, CDR2 FVKESK. V was clipped by 4 bases and J by 4 bases; unmatched bases: 6. The CDR3 runs 15 residues. The DNA of the CDR3 is TGTGCCAGCAGCCGACCAACTAGCGGGAGTTACGAGCAGTACTTC. Translating it yields CASSRPTSGSYEQYF. Full variable domain (missing parts from reference TRBV14 and TRBJ2-7): EAGVTQFPSHSVIEKGQTVTLRCDPISGHDNLYWYRRVMGKEIKFLLHFVKESKQDESGMPNNRFLAERTGGTYSTLKVQPAELEDSGVYFCASSRPTSGSYEQYFGPGTRLTVT.

The chain employs TRBV9 and TRBJ2-1; 7 bases agree with TRBD2. The germline CDR1 and CDR2 sequences are SGDLS and YYNGEE. Unmatched junction bases numbered 7, after V lost 1 base and J lost 6 bases. The CDR3 consists of 15 residues. The DNA for the CDR3 is TGTGCCAGCAGCGTAAATTGGGAGGGGCCCAATGAGCAGTTCTTC. This gives the protein CASSVNWEGPNEQFF.

This clone was recorded a few times. The chain is built from TRBV10-3 and TRBJ1-2, with D tentatively TRBD1 (5 bases). CDR3 length: 12 residues. From germline, CDR1 is ENHRY and CDR2 SYGVKD. V lost 6 bases, J lost 8 bases, and 13 bases lay in between. The chain's CDR3 is CAIRSPQDGYTF. The CDR3 nucleotides read TGTGCCATCAGATCCCCACAGGACGGCTACACCTTC.

The table lists this clone with a few counts. The rearrangement uses TRBV2 and TRBJ1-1; 10 positions agree with TRBD1. V lost 4 bases and J lost 1; bases outside the gene matches: 3. Germline V gives CDR1 SNHLY, CDR2 FYNNEI. The CDR3 extends over 15 amino acids. The CDR3 bases are TGTGCCAGCAGTGCGGACAGGGGGAGGAACACTGAAGCTTTCTTT. Translated, it gives CASSADRGRNTEAFF.

The rearrangement links TRBV19 to TRBJ1-5; 10 bases line up with TRBD1. With 4 bases clipped from V and 0 bases from J, the junction kept 12 bases outside the gene matches. CDR1 and CDR2 (germline): LNHDA, SQIVND (reference sequence). CDR3 length equals 19 residues. In DNA form, the CDR3 reads TGTGCCAGTAGTAAGGTTTCGACAGGGGGCTTTGGTAGCAATCAGCCCCAGCATTTT. Protein: CASSKVSTGGFGSNQPQHF.

This rearrangement joins TRBV7-3 to TRBJ2-5; TRBD2 matches 7 bases. The V segment lost 4 bases and the J segment 3 bases; nucleotides outside the gene matches: 14. Germline CDR1 is SGHTA and CDR2 is FQGTGA. The length of the CDR3 is 17 residues. CDR3 bases: TGTGCCAGCAGCTCCCCCCGGTTCCGCGGGGGAGAAGAGACCCAGTACTTC. This gives the protein CASSSPRFRGGEETQYF. The full variable domain, with the rest looked up from reference TRBV7-3 and TRBJ2-5, is GAGVSQTPSNKVTEKGKYVELRCDPISGHTALYWYRQSLGQGPEFLIYFQGTGAADDSGLPNDRFFAVRPEGSVSTLKIQRTERGDSAVYLCASSSPRFRGGEETQYFGPGTRLLVL.

The chain is built from TRBV28 and TRBJ1-1; TRBD1 matches 11 bases. V was clipped by 3 bases and J by 3 bases; unmatched bases: 6. This CDR3 region has 16 residues. Germline V lookup: CDR1 MDHEN, CDR2 SYDVKM. As DNA, the CDR3 is TGTGCCAGCAGTTTTATGAGGACAGGGGGCTACACTGAAGCTTTCTTT. Amino acid sequence: CASSFMRTGGYTEAFF.

There are a few counts of this clone. J is TRBJ2-2 and V is TRBV7-8; 10 nucleotides agree with TRBD2. The V segment lost 3 bases and the J segment 8 bases; nucleotides outside the gene matches: 3. CDR3 size: 14 residues. From germline, CDR1 is SGHVS and CDR2 FQNEAQ. The CDR3 coding sequence is TGTGCCAGCAGCTTTACTAGCGGGAAGGGGGAGCTGTTTTTT. This translates into CASSFTSGKGELFF.

The chain links TRBV30 to TRBJ2-7; TRBD2 matches at 7 bases. V was clipped by 0 bases and J by 4 bases; unmatched bases: 27. The V gene's germline CDR1 is GTSNPN and CDR2 SVGIG (reference sequence). This CDR3 comprises 21 residues. CDR3 sequence reads: CAWSVLFSPKDPLTSRYEQYF. The DNA for the CDR3 is TGTGCCTGGAGTGTACTCTTTAGCCCCAAGGATCCATTGACTAGCCGGTACGAGCAGTACTTC.

V and J are TRBV7-3 and TRBJ1-1; 9 nucleotides align to TRBD1. The CDR3 sequence is 16 residues long. Looked up from germline, CDR1 is SGHTA and CDR2 is FQGTGA. The V and J ends lost 5 bases and 1 base, in that order; junction bases with no gene match: 8. For the CDR3, the DNA is TGTGCCAGCAGCAAAACCGTGACAGGGGGGAACACTGAAGCTTTCTTT. Translation: CASSKTVTGGNTEAFF. Full variable domain (rest looked up from reference TRBV7-3 and TRBJ1-1): GAGVSQTPSNKVTEKGKYVELRCDPISGHTALYWYRQSLGQGPEFLIYFQGTGAADDSGLPNDRFFAVRPEGSVSTLKIQRTERGDSAVYLCASSKTVTGGNTEAFFGQGTRLTVV.

CDR3 coding DNA: TGTGCCAGCAGCAGACCGACAGGAATGCTGACCGCCTACAATGAGCAGTTCTTC. Its translation: CASSRPTGMLTAYNEQFF. The chain combines TRBV21-1 with TRBJ2-1; TRBD1 is taken as the D call from the table, unchecked against the DNA. TRBV21-1 is termed a pseudogene. The CDR3 has 18 amino acids.

The chain recombines TRBV7-2 with TRBJ2-5; a weak D match, TRBD2 (5 bases). CDR1 is SGHTA and CDR2 is FQGNSA in the germline V gene. Between the trimmed V and J ends, which lost 2 bases and 5 bases, there was a span of 9 bases. The CDR3 spans 13 residues. The CDR3 DNA reads TGTGCCAGCAGCTTAAGAGGGTACGAGACCCAGTACTTC. Amino acids: CASSLRGYETQYF. The variable domain in full, completed from reference TRBV7-2 and TRBJ2-5, reads GAGVSQSPSNKVTEKGKDVELRCDPISGHTALYWYRQSLGQGLEFLIYFQGNSAPDKSGLPSDRFSAERTGGSVSTLTIQRTQQEDSAVYLCASSLRGYETQYFGPGTRLLVL.

The J gene is TRBJ2-3, the V gene TRBV11-3, with no clear D. Germline V lookup: CDR1 SGHNT, CDR2 YENEEA. V was trimmed by 5 bases and J by 3 bases, leaving 12 bases between them. The CDR3 contains 14 residues. The CDR3 here is CASSRRKGTDTQYF. CDR3 in DNA: TGTGCCAGCAGCCGCAGGAAAGGAACAGATACGCAGTATTTT.

This chain links TRBV5-1 with TRBJ2-7, with TRBD2 matching over 7 bases. This CDR3 is 14 amino acids long. V shed 4 bases and J 2 bases; nucleotides not matched to a gene: 6. Germline assignment: CDR1 SGHRS and CDR2 YFSETQ. CDR3: CASSLASGPYEQYF. The CDR3 nucleotides read TGCGCCAGCAGCCTGGCTAGCGGACCCTACGAGCAGTACTTC.